A single sample gave rise to the 8 T cell receptor beta chains below, sequenced in a study of blood T cell repertoires in COVID-19. TCRdb's copy holds only in-frame clones and misses some; the assay was immunoSEQ multiplex PCR. The repertoire holds 200,000 or so clones, approximately 85% seen once, with around 3.3% in the top ten. The sample comprised peripheral blood. All receptors derive from a man in his fifties or sixties with acute or convalescent COVID-19.

The chain is built from TRBV4-3 and TRBJ1-1; D is unresolved. Trimming took 0 bases from V and 1 from J, leaving 3 bases between them. The CDR3 is made up of 13 amino acids. The germline CDR1 and CDR2 sequences are LGHNA and YSLEER. CDR3 sequence: CASSQEQNTEAFF. The CDR3 coding sequence is TGCGCCAGCAGCCAAGAACAGAACACTGAAGCTTTCTTT.

V and J are TRBV3-1 (or the pseudogene TRBV3-2) and TRBJ1-4; the D gene is possibly TRBD1 (5 bases). Per germline, CDR1 LGHDT and CDR2 YNNKEL (reference sequence). The length of the CDR3 is 17 residues. The V end was cut by 1 base, the J end by 2 bases, with 14 bases between. The CDR3 region is CASSQATSGSTNEKLFF. The CDR3 bases are TGTGCCAGCAGCCAAGCTACCTCAGGGTCGACTAATGAAAAACTGTTTTTT.

The J gene is TRBJ1-3, the V gene TRBV13; 9 nucleotides match TRBD1. Unmatched junction bases numbered 4, after V lost 10 bases and J lost 0 bases. CDR3 size: 14 residues. CDR1 and CDR2 (germline): PRHDT, FYEKMQ (reference sequence). The CDR3 region has the DNA TGTGCCACCCCGGACAGGGGCTCTGGAAACACCATATATTTT. Its translation is CATPDRGSGNTIYF.

The chain has TRBV7-2 and TRBJ2-7, with 9 bases identical to TRBD2. This CDR3 contains 14 residues. The germline gives CDR1 SGHTA, CDR2 FQGNSA. V lost 6 bases, J lost 4 bases, and 7 bases stayed unmatched. CDR3: CASSEAGGPYEQYF. In nucleotides, the CDR3 is TGTGCCAGCAGTGAGGCGGGAGGGCCGTACGAGCAGTACTTC.

The J gene is TRBJ1-2, the V gene TRBV5-1; 7 nucleotides match TRBD1. The CDR3 consists of 14 residues. Trimming at V came to 4 bases and at J to 7 bases, leaving 10 bases not matched to a gene. Germline CDR1 SGHRS, CDR2 YFSETQ. The CDR3 loop reads CASSPGQVVGGYTF. The DNA for the CDR3 is TGCGCCAGCAGCCCAGGACAGGTGGTTGGTGGCTACACCTTC.

The J gene is TRBJ2-2, the V gene TRBV27, with 13 bases matching TRBD2. Germline V CDR1 and CDR2: MNHEY, SMNVEV (reference sequence). Germline trimming cut 5 bases from V and 7 bases from J; bases unmatched to any gene: 4. The CDR3 is 15 residues long. The CDR3 reads CASSMTSGRHGELFF. The CDR3 region has the DNA TGTGCCAGCAGTATGACTAGCGGGAGGCACGGGGAGCTGTTTTTT.

The chain links TRBV19 to TRBJ1-4; TRBD1 aligns across 9 bases. The CDR3 runs to 13 residues. With 7 bases clipped from V and 7 bases from J, the junction kept 4 bases outside the gene matches. CDR1 and CDR2 from the germline V gene are LNHDA and SQIVND (reference sequence). The CDR3 nucleotides read TGTGCCAGTATGGGGGACAGGGTTGAAAAACTGTTTTTT. This translates into CASMGDRVEKLFF.

The chain has TRBV19 and TRBJ1-1, with a weak D call TRBD1 (6 bases). The germline V gene has CDR1 LNHDA and CDR2 SQIVND (reference sequence). Trimming removed 11 bases at V and 0 bases at J, with 13 bases between. The CDR3 is 13 amino acids. This chain's CDR3 is CASQPGVNTEAFF. The CDR3 nucleotides read TGTGCCTCCCAACCAGGGGTGAACACTGAAGCTTTCTTT.